This is a list of T cell receptor beta chains from one sample in a study of cytomegalovirus exposure and HLA in healthy donors. Measured with immunoSEQ multiplex PCR; TCRdb has only the in-frame clones, and not every one. This repertoire shows about 110,000 clones, 73% found once; its top ten account for under 9.5%. Sequencing was performed on PBMCs. All receptors derive from a man in his forties in good health and CMV-seronegative. Both conserved end residues are part of each CDR3. The order of the fields is CDR3 protein, CDR3 DNA, clone size, J gene, D gene, V gene. A D gene is named only where the DNA matches it firmly. Size values are once, few and many counts, or a class for expanded clones, and some rows have none.

CASTSGGTNTGELFF,TGTGCCAGTACGAGCGGGGGGACGAACACCGGGGAGCTGTTTTTT,once,TRBJ2-2,TRBD2,TRBV25-1
CASSETGGLTDTQYF,TGTGCCAGCAGTGAAACCGGGGGACTCACAGATACGCAGTATTTT,NA,TRBJ2-3,NA,TRBV25-1
CASSEFHSSGANVLTF,TGTGCCAGCAGTGAATTCCACTCGTCTGGGGCCAACGTCCTGACTTTC,few,TRBJ2-6,NA,TRBV6-1
CASSPGGKGTLGRYEQYF,TGTGCCAGCAGCCCAGGAGGAAAGGGAACCCTCGGGAGGTACGAGCAGTACTTC,NA,TRBJ2-7,TRBD2,TRBV7-9
CASSPDRSSTEAFF,TGTGCCAGCTCACCTGACAGGAGCAGCACTGAAGCTTTCTTT,few,TRBJ1-1,NA,TRBV18
CASSLGPSGGAGELFF,TGTGCCAGCAGCTTAGGGCCTAGCGGGGGGGCAGGGGAGCTGTTTTTT,few,TRBJ2-2,TRBD2,TRBV7-8
CASSPPGVESGELFF,TGTGCCAGCAGCCCCCCGGGAGTAGAATCCGGGGAGCTGTTTTTT,NA,TRBJ2-2,NA,TRBV6-5
CASRPRPGFTNEKLFF,TGCGCCAGCAGACCACGACCGGGGTTTACTAATGAAAAACTGTTTTTT,once,TRBJ1-4,NA,TRBV4-1
CAWTAGTGYSPLHF,TGTGCCTGGACCGCCGGGACAGGGTATTCACCCCTCCACTTT,NA,TRBJ1-6,TRBD1,TRBV30
CASSQGGVREKLFF,TGTGCCAGCAGCCAAGGGGGCGTAAGGGAAAAACTGTTTTTT,few,TRBJ1-4,TRBD1,TRBV11-2
CASSLQAVEGEKLFF,TGTGCCAGCAGCTTACAGGCGGTGGAGGGAGAAAAACTGTTTTTT,NA,TRBJ1-4,NA,TRBV7-3